This TCR beta chain was obtained from a study of tumour-infiltrating T cells in Burkitt lymphoma. Overall study: All epidemiological Burkitt lymphoma subtypes were represented in the cohort. Survival, overall and progression-free, tracked with productive clonality. Study results and limitations: Many Burkitt lymphoma patients shared several public clonotypes.

This clone has just a few counts. Its antigen is currently unknown. This CDR3 is built from 14 residues. Germline V gene data show CDR1 as MNHEY and CDR2 as SVGAGI. V was clipped by 7 bases and J by 6 bases; unmatched bases: 11. Profiling relied on immunoSEQ multiplex PCR, and the TCRdb table lists in-frame clones only, not all of them. This table has tens of thousands of clones, around 30% appearing once. V is TRBV6-5 and J is TRBJ2-7; 8 nucleotides line up with TRBD2. The sequence was collected from a human donor with Burkitt lymphoma. Source material: tumor tissue. CDR3: CASTPNSGGSEQYF. CDR3 coding DNA: TGTGCCAGCACCCCAAACAGCGGGGGAAGCGAGCAGTACTTC.